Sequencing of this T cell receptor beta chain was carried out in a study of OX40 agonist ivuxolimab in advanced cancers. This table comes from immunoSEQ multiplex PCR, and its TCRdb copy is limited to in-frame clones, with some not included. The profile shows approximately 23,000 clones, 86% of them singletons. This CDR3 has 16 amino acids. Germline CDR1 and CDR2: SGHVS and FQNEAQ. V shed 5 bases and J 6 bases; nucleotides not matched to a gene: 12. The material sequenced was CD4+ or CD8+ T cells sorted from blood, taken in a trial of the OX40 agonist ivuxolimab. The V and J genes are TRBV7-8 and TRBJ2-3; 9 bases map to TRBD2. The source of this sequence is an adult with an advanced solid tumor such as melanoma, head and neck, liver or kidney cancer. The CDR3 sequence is CASSPGGVAGADTQYF. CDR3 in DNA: TGTGCCAGCAGCCCGGGCGGGGTAGCGGGAGCGGATACGCAGTATTTT.